The clone carrying this T cell receptor (beta chain) is medium-sized by share. Treatment defined: randomized to nivolumab then ipilimumab (arm A) or the reverse (arm B). No patient had prior DNA-damaging chemotherapy. This entry is derived from a study of sequential checkpoint blockade in melanoma. About the research overall: About 88 pretreatment tumor DNA samples were TCRβ immunosequenced.

Assay: immunoSEQ multiplex PCR; the TCRdb copy retains only in-frame clones and omits some. This sample yields about 11,000 clones, of which under 30% are seen a single time; more than 25% belongs to the top ten. Germline V gene data show CDR1 as MNHGY and CDR2 as SAAAGT. V shed 5 bases and J 0 bases; nucleotides not matched to a gene: 4. The CDR3 consists of 15 residues. The material was tumor tissue (inferred from file names), obtained from a patient given nivolumab and ipilimumab in sequence. V usage is TRBV6-8 and J usage is TRBJ2-1, with 7 bases that match TRBD1. This TCR was recovered from a human donor with melanoma. The CDR3 bases are TGTGCCAGCAGTGCGGACAGGAGCTCCTACAATGAGCAGTTCTTC. This encodes CASSADRSSYNEQFF.